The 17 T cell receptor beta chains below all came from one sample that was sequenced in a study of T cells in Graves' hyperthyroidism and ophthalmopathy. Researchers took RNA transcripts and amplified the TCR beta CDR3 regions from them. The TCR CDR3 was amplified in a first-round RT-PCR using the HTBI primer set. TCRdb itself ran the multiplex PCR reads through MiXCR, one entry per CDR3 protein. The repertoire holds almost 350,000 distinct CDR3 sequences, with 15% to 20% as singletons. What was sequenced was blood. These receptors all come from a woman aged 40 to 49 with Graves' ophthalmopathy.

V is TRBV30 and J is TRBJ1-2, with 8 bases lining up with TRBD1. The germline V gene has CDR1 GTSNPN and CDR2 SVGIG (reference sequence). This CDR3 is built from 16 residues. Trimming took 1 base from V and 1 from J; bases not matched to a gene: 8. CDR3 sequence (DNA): TGTGCCTGGAGTGGAGGATCCAGGGGGCTTAACTATGGCTACACCTTC. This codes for CAWSGGSRGLNYGYTF.

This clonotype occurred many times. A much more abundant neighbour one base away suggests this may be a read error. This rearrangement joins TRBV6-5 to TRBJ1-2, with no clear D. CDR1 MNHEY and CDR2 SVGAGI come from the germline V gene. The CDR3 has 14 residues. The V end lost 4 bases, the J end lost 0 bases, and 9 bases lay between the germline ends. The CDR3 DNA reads TGTGCCAGCAGTTGCACAGACACTAACTATGGCTACACCTTC. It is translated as CASSCTDTNYGYTF.

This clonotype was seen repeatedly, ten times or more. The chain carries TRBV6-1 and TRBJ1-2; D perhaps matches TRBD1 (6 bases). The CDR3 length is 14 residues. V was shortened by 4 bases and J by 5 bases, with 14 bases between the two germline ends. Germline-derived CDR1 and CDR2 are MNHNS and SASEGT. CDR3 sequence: CASSGGGGLYGYTF. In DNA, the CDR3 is TGTGCCAGCAGTGGCGGGGGGGGCCTGTATGGCTACACCTTC.

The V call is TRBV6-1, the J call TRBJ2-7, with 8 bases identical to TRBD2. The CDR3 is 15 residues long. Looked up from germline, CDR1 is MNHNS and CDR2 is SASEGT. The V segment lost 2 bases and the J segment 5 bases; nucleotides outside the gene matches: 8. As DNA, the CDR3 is TGTGCCAGCAGTGAAATAGGAAGCGGGAGTGACGAGCAGTACTTC. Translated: CASSEIGSGSDEQYF.

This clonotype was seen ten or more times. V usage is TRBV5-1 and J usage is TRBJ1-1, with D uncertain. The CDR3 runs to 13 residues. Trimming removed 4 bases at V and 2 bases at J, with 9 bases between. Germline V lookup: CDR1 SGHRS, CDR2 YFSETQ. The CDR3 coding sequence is TGCGCCAGCAGCCCTCGTGCAAACACTGAAGCTTTCTTT. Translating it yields CASSPRANTEAFF. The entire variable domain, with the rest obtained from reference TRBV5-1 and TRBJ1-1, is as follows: KAGVTQTPRYLIKTRGQQVTLSCSPISGHRSVSWYQQTPGQGLQFLFEYFSETQRNKGNFPGRFSGRQFSNSRSEMNVSTLELGDSALYLCASSPRANTEAFFGQGTRLTVV.

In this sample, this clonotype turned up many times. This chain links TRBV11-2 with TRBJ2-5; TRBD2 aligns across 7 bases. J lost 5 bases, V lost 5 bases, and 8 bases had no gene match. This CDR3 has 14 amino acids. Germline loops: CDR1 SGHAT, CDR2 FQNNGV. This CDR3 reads CASSLAVGGETQYF. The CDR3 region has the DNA TGTGCCAGCAGCCTCGCTGTGGGAGGGGAGACCCAGTACTTC. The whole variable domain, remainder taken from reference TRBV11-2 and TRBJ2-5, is EAGVAQSPRYKIIEKRQSVAFWCNPISGHATLYWYQQILGQGPKLLIQFQNNGVVDDSQLPKDRFSAERLKGVDSTLKIQPAKLEDSAVYLCASSLAVGGETQYFGPGTRLLVL.

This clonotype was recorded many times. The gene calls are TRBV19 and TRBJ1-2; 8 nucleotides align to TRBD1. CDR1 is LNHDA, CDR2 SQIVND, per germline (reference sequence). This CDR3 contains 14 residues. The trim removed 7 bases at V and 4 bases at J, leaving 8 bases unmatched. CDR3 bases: TGTGCCAGTACCCGGACAGGGAGGGGCTATGGCTACACCTTC. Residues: CASTRTGRGYGYTF.

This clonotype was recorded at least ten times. Here the CDR3 DNA reads TGTGCCACCAGCAGAGATCTGGGGATGGTCTCGGTTTTGGTCGAGCAGTACTTC. Translating gives CATSRDLGMVSVLVEQYF. V and J are TRBV15 and TRBJ2-7; the D is unclear. This CDR3 is built from 18 residues. Per germline, CDR1 LNHNV and CDR2 YYDKDF (reference sequence). V gave up 0 bases and J gave up 6 bases, with 24 bases separating them.

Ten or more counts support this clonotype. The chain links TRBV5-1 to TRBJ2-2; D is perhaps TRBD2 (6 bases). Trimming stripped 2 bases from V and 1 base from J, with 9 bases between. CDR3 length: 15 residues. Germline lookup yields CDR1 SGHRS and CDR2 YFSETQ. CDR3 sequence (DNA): TGCGCCAGCAGCTTACGGCGGGAGAACACCGGGGAGCTGTTTTTT. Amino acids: CASSLRRENTGELFF.

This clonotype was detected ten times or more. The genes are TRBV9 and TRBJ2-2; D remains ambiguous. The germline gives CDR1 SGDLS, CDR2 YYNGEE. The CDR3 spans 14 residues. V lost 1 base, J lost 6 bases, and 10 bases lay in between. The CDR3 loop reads CASSVSQFAGELFF. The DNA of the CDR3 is TGTGCCAGCAGCGTATCCCAGTTCGCCGGGGAGCTGTTTTTT.

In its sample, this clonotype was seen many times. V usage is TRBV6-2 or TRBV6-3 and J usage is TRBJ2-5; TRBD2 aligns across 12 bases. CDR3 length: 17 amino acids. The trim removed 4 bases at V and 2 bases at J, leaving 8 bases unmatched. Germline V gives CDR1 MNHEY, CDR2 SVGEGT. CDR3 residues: CASSFSSGRAWQETQYF. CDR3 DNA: TGTGCCAGCAGTTTTTCTAGCGGGAGGGCTTGGCAAGAGACCCAGTACTTC.

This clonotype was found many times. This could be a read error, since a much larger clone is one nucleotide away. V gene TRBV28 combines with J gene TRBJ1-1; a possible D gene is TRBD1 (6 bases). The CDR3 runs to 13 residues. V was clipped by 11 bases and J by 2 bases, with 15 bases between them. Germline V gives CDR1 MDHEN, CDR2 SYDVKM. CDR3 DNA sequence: TGTGCCGGTCTCGGGGGGGCCAACACTGAAGCTTTCTTT. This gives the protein CAGLGGANTEAFF.

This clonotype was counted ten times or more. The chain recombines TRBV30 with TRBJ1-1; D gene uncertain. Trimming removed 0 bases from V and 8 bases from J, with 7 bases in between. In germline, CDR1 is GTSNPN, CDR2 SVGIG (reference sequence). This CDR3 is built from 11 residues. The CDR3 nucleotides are TGTGCCTGGAGTGTAGCAGGCGAAGCTTTCTTT. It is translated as CAWSVAGEAFF. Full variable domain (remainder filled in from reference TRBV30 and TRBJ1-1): SQTIHQWPATLVQPVGSPLSLECTVEGTSNPNLYWYRQAAGRGLQLLFYSVGIGQISSEVPQNLSASRPQDRQFILSSKKLLLSDSGFYLCAWSVAGEAFFGQGTRLTVV.

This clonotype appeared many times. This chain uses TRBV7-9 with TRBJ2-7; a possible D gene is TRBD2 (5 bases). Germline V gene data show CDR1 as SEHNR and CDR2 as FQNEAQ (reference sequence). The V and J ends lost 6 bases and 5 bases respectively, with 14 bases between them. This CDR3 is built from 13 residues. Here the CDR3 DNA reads TGTGCCAGCAGAGTAGGGTCCGGGAACGAGCAGTACTTC. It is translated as CASRVGSGNEQYF.

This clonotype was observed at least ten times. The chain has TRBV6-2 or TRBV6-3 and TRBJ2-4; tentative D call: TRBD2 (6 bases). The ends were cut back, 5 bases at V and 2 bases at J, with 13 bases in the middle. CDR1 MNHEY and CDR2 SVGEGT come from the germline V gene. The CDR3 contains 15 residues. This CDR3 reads CASSTTGSPKNIQYF. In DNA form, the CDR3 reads TGTGCCAGCAGTACTACCGGGAGCCCCAAAAACATTCAGTACTTC.

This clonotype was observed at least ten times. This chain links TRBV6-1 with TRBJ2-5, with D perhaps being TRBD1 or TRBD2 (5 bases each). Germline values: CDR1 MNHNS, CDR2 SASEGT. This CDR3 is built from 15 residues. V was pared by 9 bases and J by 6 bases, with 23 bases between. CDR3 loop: CASKISREIEKTQYF. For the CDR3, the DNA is TGTGCCAGTAAAATCTCCAGGGAGATCGAAAAGACCCAGTACTTC.

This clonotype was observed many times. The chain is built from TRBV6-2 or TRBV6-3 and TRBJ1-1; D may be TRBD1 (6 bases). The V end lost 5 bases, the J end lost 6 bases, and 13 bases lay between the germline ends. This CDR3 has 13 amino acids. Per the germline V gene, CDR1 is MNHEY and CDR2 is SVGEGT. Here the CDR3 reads CASSKQGLSEAFF. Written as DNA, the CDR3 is TGTGCCAGCAGTAAACAGGGTTTATCTGAAGCTTTCTTT.